One and the same sample provided the 2 T cell receptor beta chains below, sequenced in a study of early T cells in non-severe SARS-CoV-2 infection. TCRdb ran MiXCR on the 5' RACE reads and lists one entry per CDR3 protein. Of under 70,000 distinct CDR3 sequences in the sample, roughly an eighth were seen once. The sample was whole blood. These receptors came from an adult who was a healthcare worker with PCR-confirmed SARS-CoV-2 infection or an uninfected control (not recorded which).

This clonotype showed up just a few times. V is TRBV24-1 and J is TRBJ2-5; possibly TRBD1 for D (5 bases). V lost 4 bases and J lost 1, with 9 bases in between. The CDR3 runs to 14 residues. CDR1 and CDR2 (germline): KGHDR, SFDVKD. As DNA, the CDR3 is TGTGCCACCAGTGACAGGACAACCCAAGAGACCCAGTACTTC. Translating it yields CATSDRTTQETQYF.

In its sample, this clonotype was seen many times. The chain carries TRBV20-1 and TRBJ1-4; unclear D gene. Germline V lookup: CDR1 DFQATT, CDR2 SNEGSKA (reference sequence). This CDR3 is 11 amino acids long. Trimming shortened V by 3 bases and J by 5 bases, and 4 bases separated the two germline ends. CDR3: CSARTNEKLFF. As DNA, the CDR3 is TGCAGTGCTAGGACCAATGAAAAACTGTTTTTT.